This T cell receptor beta chain is drawn from a study of T cell responses to AZD1222 COVID-19 vaccine. Assay: immunoSEQ multiplex PCR; the TCRdb copy retains only in-frame clones and omits some. The repertoire holds around 140,000 clones, with about 93% as singletons. Trimming cost V 5 bases and J 13 bases; bases outside gene matches: 13. The germline CDR1 and CDR2 sequences are SEHNR and FQNEAQ (reference sequence). The CDR3 runs to 15 residues. This clone was seen a single time. This sequence was found in an adult in good health. The V and J genes are TRBV7-9 and TRBJ1-6; 8 positions match TRBD1. Specimen: peripheral blood, collected on day 0 of AZD1222 vaccination. CDR3 in DNA: TGTGCCAGCAGCCTATCCAGGGGGCCTTTGTTTCCCCTCCACTTT. Translating it yields CASSLSRGPLFPLHF.